The 15 T cell receptor beta chains in this list originate from one sample, sequenced in a study of blood T cells in healthy people across ages. PCR was performed a second time for about 7 to 11 cycles using a sample-barcoded 5' primer and a J-beta primer mix. TCRdb processed the 5' RACE reads anew with MiXCR; each CDR3 protein has one entry. The table includes around 2 million distinct CDR3 sequences, roughly 43% detected once. The sequencing sample was made of blood. The receptors derive from a human donor in good health.

V and J are TRBV20-1 and TRBJ2-1; weak D call: TRBD2 (7 bases). The CDR3 totals 16 residues. The V end was cut by 4 bases, the J end by 9 bases, with 25 bases between. The V gene's germline CDR1 is DFQATT and CDR2 SNEGSKA (reference sequence). The CDR3 nucleotides are TGCAGTGCTAAACCCCTTATGGGGGGGCAATCGGGTGAGCAGTTCTTC. Amino acid sequence: CSAKPLMGGQSGEQFF.

V gene TRBV6-2 or TRBV6-3 combines with J gene TRBJ1-2; the D gene is possibly TRBD1 (6 bases). The CDR3 is 14 residues long. Trimming cost V 7 bases and J 0 bases, with 12 bases left between them. The V gene's germline CDR1 is MNHEY and CDR2 SVGEGT. Here the CDR3 DNA reads TGTGCCAGCATCGGGACAAGAGCTAACTATGGCTACACCTTC. Amino acid sequence: CASIGTRANYGYTF.

The chain links TRBV2 to TRBJ1-5; D gene ambiguous. Trimming took 1 base from V and 7 from J, leaving 14 bases between them. CDR1 and CDR2 from the germline V gene are SNHLY and FYNNEI. CDR3 length equals 15 residues. The CDR3 reads CASSEESRLGQPQHF. The CDR3 region has the DNA TGTGCCAGCAGTGAAGAGTCCAGGTTAGGCCAGCCCCAGCATTTT.

This chain joins TRBV20-1 and TRBJ2-7; weak D call: TRBD1 (6 bases). This CDR3 is 12 amino acids long. Trimming shortened V by 5 bases and J by 5 bases, and 13 bases separated the two germline ends. CDR1 DFQATT and CDR2 SNEGSKA come from the germline V gene (reference sequence). This chain's CDR3 is CSAGRAGDEQYF. Written as DNA, the CDR3 is TGCAGTGCTGGCCGAGCAGGGGACGAGCAGTACTTC.

The genes are TRBV7-3 and TRBJ1-2, with D perhaps TRBD1 (5 bases). CDR1 is SGHTA, CDR2 FQGTGA, per germline. The CDR3 totals 15 residues. Trimming removed 5 bases from V and 2 bases from J, with 15 bases in between. CDR3: CASSPAHRGNYGYTF. CDR3 nucleotide sequence: TGTGCCAGCAGCCCCGCGCACCGGGGCAACTATGGCTACACCTTC.

The chain carries TRBV29-1 and TRBJ2-7, with TRBD1 as a possible D gene (6 bases). Between the trimmed V and J ends, which lost 0 bases and 0 bases, there was a span of 6 bases. Germline CDR1 is SQVTM and CDR2 is ANQGSEA. This CDR3 spans 13 amino acids. The CDR3 is CSVEEGASYEQYF. The CDR3 bases are TGCAGCGTTGAAGAGGGGGCCTCCTACGAGCAGTACTTC.

A few counts support this clonotype. V and J are TRBV6-6 and TRBJ1-2, with D possibly matching TRBD1 (5 bases). Trimming took off 7 bases at V and 3 bases at J, with 12 bases between the two ends. CDR1 and CDR2 (germline): MNHNY, SVGAGI (reference sequence). This CDR3 has 13 amino acids. CDR3 DNA: TGTGCCAGCAAGCTCGGAGGGGACTATGGCTACACCTTC. This encodes CASKLGGDYGYTF.

This clonotype was seen only once. The chain couples TRBV20-1 to TRBJ2-3, with TRBD2 as a possible D gene (6 bases). The CDR3 is 14 residues long. Germline V gene sequence: CDR1 DFQATT, CDR2 SNEGSKA (reference sequence). Trimming pared 6 bases from V and 2 bases from J, leaving 15 bases between. The CDR3 protein is CSATSGVPTDTQYF. The CDR3 DNA follows: TGCAGTGCAACATCGGGGGTTCCCACAGATACGCAGTATTTT.

In its sample, this clonotype was seen a few times. The chain combines TRBV12-3 or TRBV12-4 with TRBJ2-7; 10 nucleotides line up with TRBD1. Trimming took 4 bases from V and 5 from J; bases not matched to a gene: 5. CDR3 length: 14 residues. In nucleotides, the CDR3 is TGTGCCAGCAGTTACGGACAGGGGGTCCACGAGCAGTACTTC. Protein product: CASSYGQGVHEQYF.

The sample holds a few counts of this clonotype. The V and J genes are TRBV7-9 and TRBJ2-7, with D possibly matching TRBD1 (5 bases). CDR1 is SEHNR and CDR2 is FQNEAQ in the germline V gene (reference sequence). Trimming took off 3 bases at V and 6 bases at J, with 21 bases between the two ends. The CDR3 sequence is 16 residues long. The CDR3 sequence: CASSLTQGSVPFEQYF. In DNA, the CDR3 is TGTGCCAGCAGCTTGACGCAGGGTTCCGTTCCCTTCGAGCAGTACTTC.

The rearrangement links TRBV5-1 to TRBJ2-5, with D possibly being TRBD2 (6 bases). Trimming removed 6 bases from V and 5 bases from J, with 20 bases in between. CDR1 SGHRS and CDR2 YFSETQ come from the germline V gene. The CDR3 has 15 residues. Here the CDR3 reads CASNNPTRTGETQYF. The DNA for the CDR3 is TGCGCCAGCAACAACCCGACTAGGACGGGGGAGACCCAGTACTTC.

The chain employs TRBV7-2 and TRBJ1-2, with D unresolved. CDR1 SGHTA and CDR2 FQGNSA come from the germline V gene. The CDR3 consists of 12 residues. The ends were cut back, 5 bases at V and 4 bases at J, with 8 bases in the middle. The DNA of the CDR3 is TGTGCCAGCAGCCAAAAAGGCTATGGCTACACCTTC. This sequence encodes CASSQKGYGYTF.

The rearrangement joins TRBV6-5 to TRBJ1-1; D possibly corresponds to TRBD1 (6 bases). Germline loops: CDR1 MNHEY, CDR2 SVGAGI. V gave up 3 bases and J gave up 5 bases, with 22 bases separating them. The CDR3 spans 17 residues. In DNA, the CDR3 is TGTGCCAGCAGTTATCTTGTGTTTCCAGGGGAGGGGACTGAAGCTTTCTTT. Its translation is CASSYLVFPGEGTEAFF.

This clonotype was seen a few times. This chain's CDR3 is CSASRSGQSSGYEQYF. As DNA, the CDR3 is TGCAGTGCTTCACGGTCCGGACAGTCTAGTGGCTACGAGCAGTACTTC. The chain links TRBV20-1 to TRBJ2-7; D is possibly TRBD1 (6 bases). The CDR3 is made up of 16 amino acids. Between the trimmed V and J ends, which lost 5 bases and 3 bases, there was a span of 23 bases. The germline CDR1 and CDR2 sequences are DFQATT and SNEGSKA (reference sequence).

This clonotype was picked up a small number of times. This sequence joins TRBV4-1 and TRBJ1-5; 7 bases map to TRBD1. Unmatched junction bases numbered 8, after V lost 0 bases and J lost 0 bases. Germline V CDR1 and CDR2: MGHRA, YSYEKL. There are 18 residues in the CDR3. The CDR3 DNA sequence: TGCGCCAGCAGCCAAGATCGTCGGCAGGGGGATAGCAATCAGCCCCAGCATTTT. It is translated as CASSQDRRQGDSNQPQHF.